What follows are 26 T cell receptor beta chains derived from one specimen sequenced in a study of T cells in Graves' hyperthyroidism and ophthalmopathy (dated by TCRdb to the late 2010s). Receptors were amplified or captured by multiplex PCR. Sequencing relied on an Illumina HiSeq 2000. TCR beta CDR3 regions were amplified from RNA transcripts. The first round of RT-PCR for the TCR CDR3 was performed with the HTBI primer set and the Qiagen OneStep RT-PCR kit. The public reads were run again by TCRdb, first through fastp at Q25 and then through MiXCR, and only productive beta chains were kept. Rows merge per CDR3 protein into single entries with the most common DNA and genes. The sample table lists about 350,000 distinct CDR3 sequences, 15% to 20% of them with a count of one. Roughly 16% of the sample belongs to the ten largest clones. Sample: blood. The receptors come from a woman in her thirties or forties with Graves' ophthalmopathy.

This clonotype was picked up one time. The V and J genes are TRBV10-1 and TRBJ2-6; D gene ambiguous. Per the germline V gene, CDR1 is WNHNN and CDR2 is SYGVQD (reference sequence). The CDR3 extends over 13 amino acids. V lost 3 bases and J lost 1, with 1 base in between. The CDR3 coding sequence is TGCGCCAGCAGTGAATCTGGGGCCAACGTCCTGACTTTC. This codes for CASSESGANVLTF.

The table lists this clonotype with many counts. The chain couples TRBV7-2 to TRBJ1-1, with 8 bases fitting TRBD1. This CDR3 is built from 15 residues. J gave up 5 bases and V 5 bases, and 10 bases lay outside the gene matches. CDR1 is SGHTA, CDR2 FQGNSA, per germline. The CDR3 spells CASSLSGQGATEAFF. DNA for the CDR3: TGTGCCAGCAGCCTTAGTGGGCAGGGGGCGACTGAAGCTTTCTTT.

This clonotype occurred many times. The chain carries TRBV7-2 and TRBJ1-2; D remains unclear. This CDR3 region has 16 residues. V dropped 1 base and J dropped 4 bases, with 16 bases sitting between them. Germline V gene sequence: CDR1 SGHTA, CDR2 FQGNSA. The CDR3 nucleotides are TGTGCCAGCAGCTTAGGTCGATACGATCGGATCTATGGCTACACCTTC. This encodes CASSLGRYDRIYGYTF.

The sample holds a few counts of this clonotype. The chain has TRBV10-3 and TRBJ2-4, with D perhaps TRBD1 (6 bases). The CDR3 has 15 amino acids. Germline CDR1 is ENHRY and CDR2 is SYGVKD. The V end lost 5 bases, the J end lost 0 bases, and 11 bases lay between the germline ends. The CDR3, as DNA: TGTGCCATCAGTCAAGGACAGTTAGCCAAAAACATTCAGTACTTC. Translation: CAISQGQLAKNIQYF.

The CDR3 region has the DNA TGCGCCAGCAGCTTGGAAGCGGGAGTATTGCGAGTGGAGTACTTC. Its protein product is CASSLEAGVLRVEYF. The rearrangement links TRBV5-1 to TRBJ2-7; 8 positions match TRBD2. The junction had 13 bases not matched to a gene; V was cut back by 0 bases and J by 11 bases. The CDR3 runs 15 residues. The germline gives CDR1 SGHRS, CDR2 YFSETQ.

The J gene is TRBJ1-5, the V gene TRBV30, with TRBD1 matching over 8 bases. V shed 1 base and J 8 bases; nucleotides not matched to a gene: 7. The CDR3 runs 14 residues. Germline CDR1 and CDR2: GTSNPN and SVGIG (reference sequence). CDR3 DNA sequence: TGTGCCTGGAGTGATCCAGGGGGCTTAGAGCCCCAGCATTTT. It specifies CAWSDPGGLEPQHF.

The table lists this clonotype with many counts. The chain is built from TRBV28 and TRBJ1-1; D uncertain. The length of the CDR3 is 12 residues. Germline V gives CDR1 MDHEN, CDR2 SYDVKM. V was pared by 7 bases and J by 1 base, with 7 bases between. CDR3: CASTERNTEAFF. The DNA for the CDR3 is TGTGCCAGCACAGAGAGGAACACTGAAGCTTTCTTT.

J is TRBJ2-7 and V is TRBV7-8; the D is unclear. Germline CDR1 SGHVS, CDR2 FQNEAQ. Trimming stripped 0 bases from V and 5 bases from J, with 14 bases between. The CDR3 runs 15 residues. The CDR3 reads CASSLAPGPAHEQYF. The CDR3 DNA is TGTGCCAGCAGCTTAGCGCCCGGACCAGCGCACGAGCAGTACTTC. Full variable domain (remainder filled in from reference TRBV7-8 and TRBJ2-7): GAGVSQSPRYKVAKRGQDVALRCDPISGHVSLFWYQQALGQGPEFLTYFQNEAQLDKSGLPSDRFFAERPEGSVSTLKIQRTQQEDSAVYLCASSLAPGPAHEQYFGPGTRLTVT.

This clonotype was seen repeatedly, ten times or more. The rearrangement joins TRBV28 to TRBJ1-2; D unclear. The CDR3 spans 11 residues. Deletions cut 8 bases from V and 5 bases from J, with 9 bases between. From germline, CDR1 is MDHEN and CDR2 SYDVKM. In nucleotides, the CDR3 is TGTGCCAGCCACCGGGATTATGGCTACACCTTC. Translating gives CASHRDYGYTF.

This clonotype came up many times. The V gene is TRBV12-3 or TRBV12-4, the J gene TRBJ2-2; 12 bases line up with TRBD2. The trim removed 5 bases at V and 6 bases at J, leaving 7 bases unmatched. CDR3 length: 16 residues. Written as DNA, the CDR3 is TGTGCCAGCAGTAGGACTAGCGGGATTAGCTCCGGGGAGCTGTTTTTT. Protein: CASSRTSGISSGELFF.

This clonotype has ten or more counts. The chain has TRBV20-1 and TRBJ2-7; 15 bases align to TRBD2. V lost 1 base to trimming and J lost 3 bases; unmatched junction nucleotides: 1. CDR3 length: 15 residues. Germline V CDR1 and CDR2: DFQATT, SNEGSKA (reference sequence). CDR3 in amino acids: CSARGTSGRVYEQYF. In DNA form, the CDR3 reads TGCAGTGCTAGAGGGACTAGCGGGAGGGTCTACGAGCAGTACTTC.

The table lists this clonotype with many counts. The rearrangement uses TRBV20-1 and TRBJ2-5; maybe TRBD1 (6 bases). V dropped 6 bases and J dropped 2 bases, with 13 bases sitting between them. The CDR3 runs 13 residues. The germline V gene has CDR1 DFQATT and CDR2 SNEGSKA (reference sequence). The DNA for the CDR3 is TGCAGTGCGGGTCCAGGGGTGCAAGAGACCCAGTACTTC. Amino acid sequence: CSAGPGVQETQYF.

This clonotype was seen many times. The gene calls are TRBV7-2 and TRBJ2-2; TRBD1 matches at 8 bases. Germline loops: CDR1 SGHTA, CDR2 FQGNSA. Trimming cost V 3 bases and J 4 bases; bases outside gene matches: 7. This CDR3 contains 16 residues. CDR3 nucleotides: TGTGCCAGCAGCTTCTCCAGGGGGCTTGGCACCGGGGAGCTGTTTTTT. Amino acid sequence: CASSFSRGLGTGELFF.

This clonotype has at least ten counts. The chain couples TRBV9 to TRBJ2-7, with D hard to call. Germline lookup yields CDR1 SGDLS and CDR2 YYNGEE. Trimming pared 1 base from V and 6 bases from J, leaving 17 bases between. This CDR3 spans 15 amino acids. The CDR3 region has the DNA TGTGCCAGCAGCGTACGCCCCAACGTTATCGGCGAGCAGTACTTC. Encoded protein: CASSVRPNVIGEQYF.

This clonotype was seen at least ten times. The genes are TRBV20-1 and TRBJ2-5, with TRBD1 identical over 8 bases. Germline assignment: CDR1 DFQATT and CDR2 SNEGSKA (reference sequence). The CDR3 is 12 amino acids. After removal of 4 bases from V and 5 bases from J, the junction contained 3 bases not matched to a gene. The CDR3 coding sequence is TGCAGTGCTATTGACAGGGGCGAGACCCAGTACTTC. Protein sequence: CSAIDRGETQYF.

V and J are TRBV7-2 and TRBJ2-7, with 10 positions matching TRBD2. The CDR3 is 15 amino acids. Germline V gene data show CDR1 as SGHTA and CDR2 as FQGNSA. The V segment lost 5 bases and the J segment 2 bases; nucleotides outside the gene matches: 6. The CDR3: CASSLGGTSAYEQYF. The CDR3 nucleotides read TGTGCCAGCAGCCTAGGAGGGACTAGCGCCTACGAGCAGTACTTC.

There are many counts of this clonotype. J is TRBJ1-1 and V is TRBV5-6; D is unclear. Germline V gene lookup returns CDR1 SGHDT and CDR2 YYEEEE. Trimming shortened V by 6 bases and J by 4 bases, and 16 bases separated the two germline ends. The CDR3 has 14 residues. The CDR3 nucleotides are TGTGCCAGCACCAAATTCTCTCCTTCCACTGAAGCTTTCTTT. This gives the protein CASTKFSPSTEAFF.

This clonotype has at least ten counts. This chain connects TRBV29-1 to TRBJ2-2, with 9 bases fitting TRBD2. Losses at the gene ends were 6 bases for V and 6 bases for J; bases not matched to a gene: 11. The CDR3 runs to 15 residues. The germline CDR1 and CDR2 sequences are SQVTM and ANQGSEA. The CDR3 nucleotides read TGCAGCGTATCCCAGGGAACTAGCGGGCCCGGGGAGCTGTTTTTT. It codes for CSVSQGTSGPGELFF.

Remarks on this clonotype: A much larger clone sits a single nucleotide away, making a read error possible. The gene calls are TRBV20-1 and TRBJ2-7, with D perhaps given as TRBD1 or TRBD2 (5 bases each). This CDR3 is built from 15 residues. Germline V gives CDR1 DFQATT, CDR2 SNEGSKA (reference sequence). With 2 bases removed from V and 3 bases from J, the gap between germline ends came to 17 bases. The CDR3 region is CSARPPGPLNYEQYF. Here the CDR3 DNA reads TGCAGTGCTAGACCTCCGGGGCCCCTGAACTACGAGCAGTACTTC.

The table lists this clonotype with many counts. The rearrangement uses TRBV18 and TRBJ1-3, with no clear D. CDR1 is KGHSH and CDR2 is LQKENI in the germline V gene. CDR3 length: 14 amino acids. V lost 2 bases and J lost 0, with 5 bases in between. CDR3 residues: CASSPNSSGNTIYF. The CDR3 DNA sequence: TGTGCCAGCTCACCAAACAGCTCTGGAAACACCATATATTTT.

The chain employs TRBV11-2 and TRBJ2-2, with 7 bases aligning to TRBD2. Germline CDR1 SGHAT, CDR2 FQNNGV. This CDR3 has 15 amino acids. J was trimmed by 2 bases and V by 7 bases; bases with no gene match: 7. CDR3 DNA: TGTGCCAGCACCTGGGCTAGCGGTAACACCGGGGAGCTGTTTTTT. Translating it yields CASTWASGNTGELFF.

This clonotype was observed many times. The V gene is TRBV20-1, the J gene TRBJ1-1; maybe TRBD1 (5 bases). The V end lost 0 bases, the J end lost 6 bases, and 26 bases lay between the germline ends. Looked up from germline, CDR1 is DFQATT and CDR2 is SNEGSKA (reference sequence). The CDR3 consists of 18 residues. CDR3 residues: CSARDLAGGLPPGAEAFF. The DNA for the CDR3 is TGCAGTGCTAGAGATTTGGCCGGGGGACTCCCCCCCGGGGCTGAAGCTTTCTTT.

The chain couples TRBV11-2 to TRBJ1-2; D perhaps matches TRBD1 (6 bases). In germline, CDR1 is SGHAT, CDR2 FQNNGV. V was shortened by 5 bases and J by 0 bases, with 10 bases between the two germline ends. The CDR3 has 14 amino acids. CDR3 residues: CASSPAGANYGYTF. In DNA form, the CDR3 reads TGTGCCAGCAGCCCCGCAGGGGCTAACTATGGCTACACCTTC.

This clonotype was found many times. CDR3 sequence: CAWMGGRSGANVLTF. In DNA, the CDR3 is TGTGCCTGGATGGGGGGCCGGTCTGGGGCCAACGTCCTGACTTTC. The chain couples TRBV30 to TRBJ2-6; D assignment may be TRBD1 or TRBD2 (6 bases each). The CDR3 loop spans 15 amino acids. Germline CDR1 and CDR2: GTSNPN and SVGIG (reference sequence). V lost 4 bases and J lost 1, with 11 bases in between.

This clonotype was picked up many times. The chain recombines TRBV28 with TRBJ1-1; no firm D call. This CDR3 region has 12 residues. With 6 bases removed from V and 0 bases from J, the gap between germline ends came to 5 bases. Germline V CDR1 and CDR2: MDHEN, SYDVKM. Here the CDR3 reads CASRPVNTEAFF. Written as DNA, the CDR3 is TGTGCCAGCAGACCTGTGAACACTGAAGCTTTCTTT.

This clonotype has more than one count but fewer than ten. This rearrangement joins TRBV28 to TRBJ2-7, with D perhaps TRBD2 (5 bases). There are 12 residues in the CDR3. Trimming removed 6 bases from V and 9 bases from J, with 15 bases in between. The germline CDR1 and CDR2 sequences are MDHEN and SYDVKM. The CDR3 region is CASSLGEMGQYF. DNA for the CDR3: TGTGCCAGCAGCCTCGGGGAAATGGGGCAGTACTTC.